This record covers a single T cell receptor beta chain. Its antigen is currently unknown. Prepared TCR beta cDNA libraries contained unique molecular identifiers. TCRdb used MiXCR to reprocess the PCR reads, holding one entry per CDR3 protein. Of under 900,000 distinct CDR3 sequences listed, about 57% are singletons. This sample is drawn from a study of post-analysis software for immune sequencing data. Study-wide points: Relative to controls, patients with multiple sclerosis showed significantly lower normalized Chao1 diversity. TRBV5-6, TRBV5-1 and TRBV20-1 were among four to six TRBV segments more frequent in patients than controls.

CDR3 length: 16 residues. Trimming cost V 6 bases and J 3 bases, with 18 bases left between them. Germline V gene lookup returns CDR1 MNHEY and CDR2 SVGAGI. The V gene is TRBV6-5, the J gene TRBJ2-1; D is possibly TRBD2 (7 bases). The receptor was isolated from a girl between 10 and 17 years old with multiple sclerosis. The sequencing input was blood. The CDR3 protein is CASSFRRGAGYNEQFF. CDR3 DNA sequence: TGTGCCAGCAGCTTCCGACGGGGGGCCGGCTACAATGAGCAGTTCTTC.